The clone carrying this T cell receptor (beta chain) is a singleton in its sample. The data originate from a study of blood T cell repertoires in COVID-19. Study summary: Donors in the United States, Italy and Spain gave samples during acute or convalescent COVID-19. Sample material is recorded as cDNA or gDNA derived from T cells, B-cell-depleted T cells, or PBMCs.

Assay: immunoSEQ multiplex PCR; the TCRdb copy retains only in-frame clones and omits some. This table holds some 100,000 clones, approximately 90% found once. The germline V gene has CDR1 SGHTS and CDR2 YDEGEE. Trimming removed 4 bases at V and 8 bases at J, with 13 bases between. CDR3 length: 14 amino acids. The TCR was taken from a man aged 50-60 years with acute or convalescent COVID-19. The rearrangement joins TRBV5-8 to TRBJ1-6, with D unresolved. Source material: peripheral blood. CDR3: CASSQRSRDSPLHF. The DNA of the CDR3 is TGTGCCAGCAGCCAACGGTCTCGCGATTCACCCCTCCACTTT.